This T cell receptor beta chain was documented in a study of blood T cell repertoires in COVID-19. Looking at the study overall: Collection of acute and convalescent COVID-19 samples took place in the United States, Italy and Spain. From T cells, B-cell-depleted T cells, or PBMCs came the material, which was cDNA or gDNA.

In the original processing: Estimated nucleated cell counts came from reference gene primer amplification. Produced via immunoSEQ multiplex PCR; TCRdb's table is partial and in-frame only. Clone size and the V and J calls come from that table; the DNA yielded D and trimming. The table has 300,000 or so clones, about 90% seen once; the top ten hold approximately 3.3%. Per germline, CDR1 MRHNA and CDR2 SNTAGT. The CDR3 extends over 16 amino acids. V lost 3 bases to trimming and J lost 4 bases; unmatched junction nucleotides: 10. The receptor was derived from a woman in her forties with acute or convalescent COVID-19. The rearrangement uses TRBV6-4 and TRBJ2-3; TRBD2 aligns across 7 bases. Sequenced input: peripheral blood. The CDR3 sequence is CASSEALAGGADTQYF. DNA of the CDR3: TGTGCCAGCAGTGAGGCCTTAGCGGGCGGCGCAGATACGCAGTATTTT.